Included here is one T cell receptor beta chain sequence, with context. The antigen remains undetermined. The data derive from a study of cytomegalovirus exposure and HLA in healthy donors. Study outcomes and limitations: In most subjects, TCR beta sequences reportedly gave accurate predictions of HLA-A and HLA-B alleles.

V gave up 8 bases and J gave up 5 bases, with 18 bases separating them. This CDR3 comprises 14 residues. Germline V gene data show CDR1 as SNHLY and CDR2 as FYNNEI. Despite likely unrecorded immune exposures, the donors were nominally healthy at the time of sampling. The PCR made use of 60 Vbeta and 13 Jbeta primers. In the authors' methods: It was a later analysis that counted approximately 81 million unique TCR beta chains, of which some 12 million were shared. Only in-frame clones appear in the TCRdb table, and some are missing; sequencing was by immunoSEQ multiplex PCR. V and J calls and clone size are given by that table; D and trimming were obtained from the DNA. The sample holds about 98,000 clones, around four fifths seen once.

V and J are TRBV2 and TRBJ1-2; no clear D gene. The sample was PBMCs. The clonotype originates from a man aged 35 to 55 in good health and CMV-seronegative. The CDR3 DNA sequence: TGTGCCAGCGTAGTGACTCGGGGAAATTATGGCTACACCTTC. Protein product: CASVVTRGNYGYTF. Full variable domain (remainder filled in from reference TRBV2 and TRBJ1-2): EPEVTQTPSHQVTQMGQEVILRCVPISNHLYFYWYRQILGQKVEFLVSFYNNEISEKSEIFDDQFSVERPDGSNFTLKIRSTKLEDSAMYFCASVVTRGNYGYTFGSGTRLTVV.